This passage covers 12 T cell receptor beta chains from one sample sequenced in a study of T cell clonality in common variable immunodeficiency. Whole-study results and caveats: Reportedly, TCR beta sequences from common variable immunodeficiency showed fewer deletions and N-nucleotide insertions.

Sequencing used immunoSEQ multiplex PCR; TCRdb keeps in-frame clones, though not all of them. The table lists about 42,000 clones, no singletons, with approximately 6% in the top ten. The antigens these receptors bind are not known. The sample taken for sequencing was peripheral blood mononuclear cells. Every receptor here comes from a human donor with common variable immunodeficiency.

In this sample, this clone turned up a few times. The read terminates 3 residues before the CDR3 end, so the remaining end is supplied by the germline J gene. This chain links TRBV19 with TRBJ2-7; 8 nucleotides line up with TRBD1. J gave up 6 bases and V 4 bases, and 8 bases lay outside the gene matches. The CDR3 runs 14 residues. CDR1 is LNHDA, CDR2 SQIVND, per germline (reference sequence). The CDR3 here is CASSRADRAREQYF. The CDR3 DNA, read in part, is TGTGCCAGTAGTAGGGCGGACAGGGCTCGCGAG.

As concerns this clone: The CDR3 end lies 3 residues beyond the end of the read and is filled in from the germline J gene. The rearrangement uses TRBV5-6 and TRBJ2-5; possibly TRBD1 for D (6 bases). The germline gives CDR1 SGHDT, CDR2 YYEEEE. V dropped 4 bases and J dropped 3 bases, with 10 bases sitting between them. This CDR3 region has 13 residues. The DNA read from the CDR3 is TGTGCCAGCAGCGGGGGCCTGGAAGAGACC. This encodes CASSGGLEET. The full CDR3 protein reads CASSGGLEETQYF.

The table lists this clone with a few counts. The read halts 3 residues ahead of the CDR3 end, with the missing end drawn from the germline J gene. The J gene is TRBJ1-2, the V gene TRBV18; D unclear. V lost 3 bases and J lost 3, with 14 bases in between. The germline gives CDR1 KGHSH, CDR2 LQKENI. CDR3 length equals 15 residues. CDR3 region: CASSPLGGRDYGYTF. The sequenced CDR3 bases are TGTGCCAGCTCACCCCTTGGTGGCAGAGACTATGGC.

This clone was detected ten times or more. The CDR3 end lies 3 residues beyond the end of the read and is filled in from the germline J gene. The chain joins TRBV5-5 to TRBJ2-1; D is possibly TRBD1 (5 bases). This CDR3 spans 14 amino acids. The germline gives CDR1 SGHKS, CDR2 YYEKEE (reference sequence). V was cut by 1 base and J by 8 bases, with 13 bases left in between. The CDR3: CASSLWGLHDEQFF. Incomplete CDR3 DNA: TGTGCCAGCAGCTTGTGGGGCCTGCACGATGAG.

A few counts support this clone. At one boundary the junction diverges from the germline segment, which might be a read error. The CDR3 reads CASNIAGGTDTQYF. CDR3 DNA (partial): TGTGCCAGTAATATAGCGGGGGGGACAGATACG. This chain connects TRBV19 to TRBJ2-3; 11 bases align to TRBD2. With the read ending 3 residues before the CDR3 end, the germline J gene is used to fill in that end. Germline V gene data show CDR1 as LNHDA and CDR2 as SQIVND (reference sequence). The CDR3 loop spans 14 amino acids. The full variable domain, with the rest looked up from reference TRBV19 and TRBJ2-3, is DGGITQSPKYLFRKEGQNVTLSCEQNLNHDAMYWYRQDPGQGLRLIYYSQIVNDFQKGDIAEGYSVSREKKESFPLTVTSAQKNPTAFYLCASNIAGGTDTQYFGPGTRLTVL.

As to this clone: The CDR3 goes on 3 residues after the read ends, and that part is filled in from the germline J gene. The chain recombines TRBV6-2 or TRBV6-3 with TRBJ2-5; 7 nucleotides match TRBD1. The germline gives CDR1 MNHEY, CDR2 SVGEGT. This CDR3 has 17 amino acids. V trimming: 5 bases; J trimming: 0 bases; junction bases outside the gene matches: 12. The CDR3 DNA, read in part, is TGTGCCAGCAGTCAAACCCTCTTCAGGGGGAACCAAGAGACC. Its translation is CASSQTLFRGNQET. The CDR3 as a whole reads CASSQTLFRGNQETQYF.

This clone has at least ten counts. CDR3 bases read: TGCGCCAGCAGTGGGTCTGGGGGACTATGGAATGAG. This encodes CASSGSGGLWNE. The whole CDR3 region reads CASSGSGGLWNEQFF. The J gene is TRBJ2-1, the V gene TRBV10-1; 7 nucleotides align to TRBD2. The missing CDR3 end, 3 residues past where the read stops, is filled in from the germline J gene. This CDR3 contains 15 residues. CDR1 and CDR2 from the germline V gene are WNHNN and SYGVQD (reference sequence). Germline trimming cut 4 bases from V and 7 bases from J; bases unmatched to any gene: 10.

This clone came up a few times. Read coverage stops 3 residues before the CDR3 terminus; the germline J gene supplies the remainder. The chain combines TRBV19 with TRBJ1-1; possibly TRBD1 for D (5 bases). Per the germline V gene, CDR1 is LNHDA and CDR2 is SQIVND (reference sequence). The CDR3 has 15 amino acids. Trimming took 4 bases from V and 6 from J, leaving 18 bases between them. The sequenced part of the CDR3 DNA is TGTGCCAGTAGTACCGGGACTTTGAGAGGCTCTGAA. Encoded protein: CASSTGTLRGSE. The complete CDR3 sequence is CASSTGTLRGSEAFF.

This clone was seen a few times. The sequence runs out 3 residues before the end of the CDR3; the remainder is reconstructed from the germline J gene. The chain joins TRBV19 to TRBJ2-3; a possible D gene is TRBD1 (5 bases). The CDR3 sequence is 15 residues long. CDR1 is LNHDA and CDR2 is SQIVND in the germline V gene (reference sequence). Trimming stripped 4 bases from V and 5 bases from J, with 16 bases between. This CDR3 reads CASSRRGFWEDTQYF. The DNA read from the CDR3 is TGTGCCAGTAGTAGAAGGGGCTTTTGGGAAGATACG.

Many counts were recorded for this clone. Sequencing ends 3 residues short of the CDR3 end; the germline J gene provides the rest. This chain joins TRBV29-1 and TRBJ2-5; TRBD1 matches 11 bases. The CDR3 length is 13 residues. The trim removed 5 bases at V and 3 bases at J, leaving 2 bases unmatched. Per germline, CDR1 SQVTM and CDR2 ANQGSEA. CDR3 sequence reads: CSVKGQGEETQYF. The covered CDR3 bases are TGCAGCGTTAAGGGACAGGGGGAAGAGACC.

With regard to this clone: The read ends 3 residues before the CDR3 terminus; that terminus is restored from the germline J gene. The J gene is TRBJ1-1, the V gene TRBV5-1; 8 positions match TRBD1. CDR3 length: 13 amino acids. V trimming: 5 bases; J trimming: 5 bases; junction bases outside the gene matches: 5. CDR1 is SGHRS and CDR2 is YFSETQ in the germline V gene. CDR3 residues: CASRTGDRTEAFF. The covered CDR3 bases are TGCGCCAGCAGGACAGGGGATAGGACTGAA.

Points on this clone: The observed sequence ends 3 residues before the CDR3 terminus, with the missing tail filled in from the germline J gene. The chain links TRBV7-9 to TRBJ1-5, with no clear D. Germline lookup yields CDR1 SEHNR and CDR2 FQNEAQ (reference sequence). The CDR3 is 15 amino acids. V was clipped by 0 bases and J by 6 bases, with 12 bases between them. CDR3 sequence reads: CASSLAGGVGQPQHF. The CDR3 DNA, read in part, is TGTGCCAGCAGCTTAGCCGGCGGGGTAGGTCAGCCC.